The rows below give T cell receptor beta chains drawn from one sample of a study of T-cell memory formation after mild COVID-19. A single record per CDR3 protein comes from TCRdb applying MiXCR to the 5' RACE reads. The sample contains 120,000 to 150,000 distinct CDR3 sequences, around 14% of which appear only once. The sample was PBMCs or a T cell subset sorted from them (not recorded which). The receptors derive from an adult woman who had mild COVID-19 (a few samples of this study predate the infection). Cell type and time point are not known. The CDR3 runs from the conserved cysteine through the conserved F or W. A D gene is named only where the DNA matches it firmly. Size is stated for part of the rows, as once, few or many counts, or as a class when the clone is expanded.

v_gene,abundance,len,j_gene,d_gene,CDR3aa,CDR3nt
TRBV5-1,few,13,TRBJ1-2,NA,CASSLAGADGYTF,TGCGCCAGCAGCTTGGCGGGGGCGGATGGCTACACCTTC
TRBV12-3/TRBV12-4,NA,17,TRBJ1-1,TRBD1,CASSPPAGGVGGTEAFF,TGTGCCAGCAGCCCCCCCGCAGGGGGGGTTGGCGGCACTGAAGCTTTCTTT
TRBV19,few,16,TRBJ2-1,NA,CASSIWSGAVGNEQFF,TGTGCCAGTAGTATATGGTCAGGGGCAGTCGGCAATGAGCAGTTCTTC
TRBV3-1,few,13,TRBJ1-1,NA,CASSQLRGTEAFF,TGTGCCAGCAGCCAATTAAGGGGGACTGAAGCTTTCTTT
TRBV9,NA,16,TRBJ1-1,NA,CASSVASQDPSTEAFF,TGTGCCAGCAGCGTAGCGAGCCAGGACCCCAGCACTGAAGCTTTCTTT
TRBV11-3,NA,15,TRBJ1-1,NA,CASSLPGHLNTEAFF,TGTGCCAGCAGCTTGCCAGGGCATCTGAACACTGAAGCTTTCTTT
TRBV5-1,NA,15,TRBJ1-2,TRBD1,CASSLGDRADYGYTF,TGCGCCAGCAGCTTGGGGGACAGGGCCGACTATGGCTACACCTTC
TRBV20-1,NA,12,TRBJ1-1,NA,CSARGAGPGAFF,TGCAGTGCTAGAGGTGCAGGCCCGGGAGCTTTCTTT
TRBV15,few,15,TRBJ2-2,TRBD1,CATSRGTGDTGELFF,TGTGCCACCAGCAGAGGGACAGGAGACACCGGGGAGCTGTTTTTT
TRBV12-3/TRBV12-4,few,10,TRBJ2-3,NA,CAISTDTQYF,TGTGCCATCTCCACAGATACGCAGTATTTT
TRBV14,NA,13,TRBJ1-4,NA,CASSQVGSSERFF,TGTGCCAGCAGCCAAGTGGGGTCCAGCGAGCGGTTTTTT
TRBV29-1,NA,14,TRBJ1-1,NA,CSVPMERPNTEAFF,TGCAGCGTCCCCATGGAGCGGCCGAACACTGAAGCTTTCTTT
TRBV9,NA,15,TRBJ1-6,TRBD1,CASSPPQGPNSPLHF,TGTGCCAGCAGCCCCCCACAGGGGCCCAATTCACCCCTCCACTTT
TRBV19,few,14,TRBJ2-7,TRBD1,CASSMGTGGYEQYF,TGTGCCAGTAGTATGGGGACAGGGGGCTACGAGCAGTACTTC
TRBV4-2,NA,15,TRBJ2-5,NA,CASSPEQGYQETQYF,TGTGCCAGCAGCCCCGAACAGGGTTATCAAGAGACCCAGTACTTC
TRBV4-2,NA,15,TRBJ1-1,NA,CASSQAGPDYTEAFF,TGTGCCAGCAGCCAAGCGGGTCCCGACTACACTGAAGCTTTCTTT
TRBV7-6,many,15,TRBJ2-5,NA,CASSQSLVFQETQYF,TGTGCCAGCAGCCAATCACTAGTATTCCAAGAGACCCAGTACTTC
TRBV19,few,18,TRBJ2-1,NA,CASSTPTGITLGNNEQFF,TGTGCCAGTAGTACTCCTACGGGAATTACCTTGGGAAACAATGAGCAGTTCTTC
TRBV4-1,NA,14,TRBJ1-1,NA,CASSQDITDIEAFF,TGCGCCAGCAGCCAAGATATAACAGATATTGAAGCTTTCTTT
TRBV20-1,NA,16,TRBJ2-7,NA,CSARDYLGGTGYEQYF,TGCAGTGCTAGAGATTACCTCGGCGGGACGGGGTACGAGCAGTACTTC
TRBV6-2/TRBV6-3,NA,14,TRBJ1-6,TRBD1,CASSLGQGDSPLHF,TGTGCCAGCAGTTTGGGACAGGGAGATTCACCCCTCCACTTT
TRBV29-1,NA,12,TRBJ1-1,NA,CSVKWTAEEAFF,TGCAGCGTTAAGTGGACTGCCGAGGAAGCTTTCTTT
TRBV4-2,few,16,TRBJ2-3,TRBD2,CASSQDRREAGDTQYF,TGTGCCAGCAGCCAAGATCGGCGGGAGGCGGGAGATACGCAGTATTTT
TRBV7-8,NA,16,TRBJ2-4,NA,CASSKGAGTSENIQYF,TGTGCCAGCAGCAAGGGAGCAGGGACCTCTGAAAACATTCAGTACTTC
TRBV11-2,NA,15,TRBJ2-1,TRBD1,CAGGPGDRAGDEQFF,TGTGCCGGGGGACCCGGGGACAGGGCCGGCGATGAGCAGTTCTTC
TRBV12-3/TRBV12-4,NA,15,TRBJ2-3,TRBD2,CASSTPGLAGDTQYF,TGTGCCAGCAGTACTCCGGGACTAGCGGGAGATACGCAGTATTTT
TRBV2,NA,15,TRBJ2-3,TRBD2,CAGSGGTSSTDTQYF,TGTGCCGGCAGCGGGGGGACCTCTAGCACAGATACGCAGTATTTT
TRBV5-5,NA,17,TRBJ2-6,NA,CASSDRDPPSGANVLTF,TGTGCCAGCAGCGACCGGGACCCCCCCTCTGGGGCCAACGTCCTGACTTTC
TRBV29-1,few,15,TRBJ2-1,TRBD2,CSVEVAGGAYNEQFF,TGCAGCGTTGAGGTAGCGGGAGGGGCCTACAATGAGCAGTTCTTC
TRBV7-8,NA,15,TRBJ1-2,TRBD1,CASSMGQGPLYGYTF,TGTGCCAGCAGCATGGGACAGGGGCCCCTCTATGGCTACACCTTC
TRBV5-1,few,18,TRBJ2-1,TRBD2,CASSTLPQTSGGYNEQFF,TGCGCCAGCAGCACCCTACCCCAGACTAGCGGGGGCTACAATGAGCAGTTCTTC
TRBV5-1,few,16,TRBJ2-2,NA,CASSLVMSGNTGELFF,TGCGCCAGCAGCTTGGTGATGTCCGGCAACACCGGGGAGCTGTTTTTT
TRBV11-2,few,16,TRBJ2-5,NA,CASSLDSRGYQETQYF,TGTGCCAGCAGCTTAGATAGTCGGGGCTACCAAGAGACCCAGTACTTC
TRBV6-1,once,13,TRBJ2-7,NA,CASSEPGWYEQYF,TGTGCCAGCAGTGAACCGGGGTGGTACGAGCAGTACTTC
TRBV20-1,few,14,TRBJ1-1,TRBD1,CSADQTGSGTEAFF,TGCAGTGCAGACCAGACAGGGTCGGGCACTGAAGCTTTCTTT
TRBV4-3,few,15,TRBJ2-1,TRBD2,CASSHLAGATNEQFF,TGCGCCAGCAGCCATCTAGCGGGAGCCACCAATGAGCAGTTCTTC
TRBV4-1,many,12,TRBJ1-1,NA,CASSHWGPEAFF,TGCGCCAGCAGCCATTGGGGGCCTGAAGCTTTCTTT
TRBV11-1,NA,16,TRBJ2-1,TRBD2,CASSLMTSPSYNEQFF,TGTGCCAGCAGCTTGATGACTAGCCCCTCCTACAATGAGCAGTTCTTC
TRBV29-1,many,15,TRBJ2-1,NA,CSVLRAGAFPNEQFF,TGCAGCGTTCTCCGGGCAGGGGCATTTCCCAATGAGCAGTTCTTC
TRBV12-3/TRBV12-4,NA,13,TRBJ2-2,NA,CASSFFGTGELFF,TGTGCCAGCAGTTTCTTTGGGACCGGGGAGCTGTTTTTT
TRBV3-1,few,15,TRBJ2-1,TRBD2,CASSTGTSGRNEQFF,TGTGCCAGCAGCACCGGGACTAGCGGGAGGAATGAGCAGTTCTTC
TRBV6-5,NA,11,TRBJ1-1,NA,CASSYGGLAFF,TGTGCCAGCAGTTACGGGGGACTCGCTTTCTTT
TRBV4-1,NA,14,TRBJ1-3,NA,CASSAQSGGNTIYF,TGCGCCAGCAGCGCTCAGAGTGGCGGGAACACCATATATTTT
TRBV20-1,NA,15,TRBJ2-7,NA,CSARDLNRELYEQYF,TGCAGTGCTAGAGATTTGAACAGGGAACTCTACGAGCAGTACTTC
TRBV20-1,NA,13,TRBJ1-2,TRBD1,CSAPRDSTYGYTF,TGCAGTGCTCCGCGGGACAGCACCTATGGCTACACCTTC
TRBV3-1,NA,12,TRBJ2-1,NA,CASSQDKNEQFF,TGTGCCAGCAGCCAAGATAAGAATGAGCAGTTCTTC
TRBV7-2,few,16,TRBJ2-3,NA,CASSLGASLLTDTQYF,TGTGCCAGCAGCTTAGGAGCTAGCCTGCTCACAGATACGCAGTATTTT
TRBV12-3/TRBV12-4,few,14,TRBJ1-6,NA,CASTGVGSNSPLHF,TGTGCCAGCACCGGAGTGGGCAGTAATTCACCCCTCCACTTT
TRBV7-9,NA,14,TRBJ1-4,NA,CASSRTETNEKLFF,TGTGCCAGCAGTCGGACAGAAACGAATGAAAAACTGTTTTTT
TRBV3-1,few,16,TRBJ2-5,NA,CASSRSTEFYKETQYF,TGTGCCAGCAGCCGGAGCACAGAATTTTATAAAGAGACCCAGTACTTC
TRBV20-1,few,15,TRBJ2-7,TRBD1,CSASPPDRGSYEQYF,TGCAGTGCTTCCCCCCCCGACAGGGGTTCCTACGAGCAGTACTTC
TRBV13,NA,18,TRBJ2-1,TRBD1,CASSLGSQGTGSYNEQFF,TGTGCCAGCAGCTTAGGATCACAGGGGACAGGGAGCTACAATGAGCAGTTCTTC